What follows are 23 T cell receptor beta chains derived from one specimen sequenced in a study of cytomegalovirus exposure and HLA in healthy donors. Primers: 60 Vbeta forward and 13 Jbeta reverse. Here immunoSEQ multiplex PCR was the method, and the copy in TCRdb shows in-frame clones only, minus some. The table has 85,000 to 130,000 clones, roughly 82% seen once. Specimen: PBMCs. Receptors originate from a woman between 18 and 30 years old in good health and CMV-seronegative.

This chain joins TRBV6-1 and TRBJ2-1; 10 bases agree with TRBD2. CDR3 length equals 20 residues. CDR1 and CDR2 (germline): MNHNS, SASEGT. J was trimmed by 2 bases and V by 2 bases; bases with no gene match: 15. CDR3 bases: TGTGCCAGCAGTGAACATTGGGGTCTAGCGGGAGTAGGGACCTACAATGAGCAGTTCTTC. Amino acids: CASSEHWGLAGVGTYNEQFF.

This sequence joins TRBV10-3 and TRBJ2-1, with D possibly matching TRBD2 (6 bases). There are 17 residues in the CDR3. From germline, CDR1 is ENHRY and CDR2 SYGVKD. V lost 5 bases to trimming and J lost 4 bases, with 21 bases between them. CDR3 DNA sequence: TGTGCCATCAGTCGACGGGAGAAATTGGCCTTGTACAATGAGCAGTTCTTC. Translating it yields CAISRREKLALYNEQFF.

This chain joins TRBV27 and TRBJ1-4, with a weak D call TRBD1 (5 bases). The CDR3 consists of 13 residues. Germline values: CDR1 MNHEY, CDR2 SMNVEV (reference sequence). V was clipped by 4 bases and J by 11 bases, with 14 bases between them. The CDR3 sequence is CASSSRGTNKLFF. CDR3 bases: TGTGCCAGCAGTTCCCGGGGGACGAACAAACTGTTTTTT.

The gene calls are TRBV9 and TRBJ2-3; TRBD2 matches at 9 bases. J lost 4 bases, V lost 0 bases, and 6 bases had no gene match. This CDR3 region has 16 residues. Germline V CDR1 and CDR2: SGDLS, YYNGEE. The CDR3 nucleotides are TGTGCCAGCAGCGTAGCTAGGACTAGCGACGCAGATACGCAGTATTTT. Translated: CASSVARTSDADTQYF.

The rearrangement joins TRBV6-1 to TRBJ2-1; 9 nucleotides match TRBD2. The CDR3 is 15 amino acids. V was pared by 3 bases and J by 4 bases, with 4 bases of the junction left unmatched. CDR1 MNHNS and CDR2 SASEGT come from the germline V gene. The CDR3 loop is CASSDRAGGYNEQFF. The CDR3 DNA follows: TGTGCCAGCAGTGATAGAGCGGGAGGTTACAATGAGCAGTTCTTC.

This clone has more than one count but fewer than ten. The chain employs TRBV9 and TRBJ2-7; 7 nucleotides line up with TRBD1. The CDR3 runs to 14 residues. Germline lookup yields CDR1 SGDLS and CDR2 YYNGEE. Unmatched junction bases numbered 8, after V lost 3 bases and J lost 5 bases. Here the CDR3 reads CASSERGRVDEQYF. The CDR3 DNA reads as TGTGCCAGCAGCGAAAGGGGGCGCGTCGACGAGCAGTACTTC.

This clone was detected only once. The chain is built from TRBV30 and TRBJ1-6, with TRBD1 matching 8 bases. CDR1 is GTSNPN and CDR2 is SVGIG in the germline V gene (reference sequence). The CDR3 contains 18 residues. Trimming took 3 bases from V and 5 from J; bases not matched to a gene: 15. The CDR3 DNA is TGTGCCTGGAGCCTTGGGATCAGGGGGCGCCGGCATAATTCACCCCTCCACTTT. Its protein product is CAWSLGIRGRRHNSPLHF.

The chain is built from TRBV5-1 and TRBJ1-1; perhaps TRBD1 as D (5 bases). Trimming pared 0 bases from V and 6 bases from J, leaving 18 bases between. Per germline, CDR1 SGHRS and CDR2 YFSETQ. The CDR3 loop spans 16 amino acids. The CDR3 protein is CASSLEGRGLRPEAFF. CDR3 nucleotide sequence: TGCGCCAGCAGCTTGGAAGGGAGGGGATTACGTCCTGAAGCTTTCTTT.

This clone was picked up a small number of times. The chain uses TRBV5-1 and TRBJ2-5; 16 bases agree with TRBD2. CDR1 and CDR2 from the germline V gene are SGHRS and YFSETQ. V lost 3 bases, J lost 5 bases, and 4 bases stayed unmatched. This CDR3 is built from 16 residues. CDR3 sequence reads: CASSWGLAGGDETQYF. CDR3 coding DNA: TGCGCCAGCAGCTGGGGACTAGCGGGAGGGGACGAGACCCAGTACTTC.

The chain recombines TRBV5-1 with TRBJ2-7, with 8 bases that match TRBD1. The CDR3 contains 15 residues. Germline-derived CDR1 and CDR2 are SGHRS and YFSETQ. V lost 3 bases, J lost 3 bases, and 8 bases stayed unmatched. As DNA, the CDR3 is TGCGCCAGCAGCTCTACCGGGACAGGTCTCTACGAGCAGTACTTC. Translated: CASSSTGTGLYEQYF.

The V call is TRBV23-1, the J call TRBJ1-5, with 7 bases fitting TRBD1. TRBV23-1 belongs to the ORF category, with a function that is uncertain. V was pared by 7 bases and J by 0 bases, with 6 bases of the junction left unmatched. The CDR3 loop spans 15 amino acids. This CDR3 reads CASTTGTASNQPQHF. In DNA, the CDR3 is TGCGCCAGCACTACCGGGACAGCTAGCAATCAGCCCCAGCATTTT.

For the CDR3, the DNA is TGTGCCAGCAGTTTATTTGGCCAGGGGAGAGTTGCTGAGCAGTTCTTC. Residues: CASSLFGQGRVAEQFF. This sequence joins TRBV28 and TRBJ2-1, with D tentatively TRBD1 (6 bases). The germline gives CDR1 MDHEN, CDR2 SYDVKM. The CDR3 has 16 amino acids. The ends were cut back, 1 base at V and 9 bases at J, with 19 bases in the middle. The whole variable domain, remainder taken from reference TRBV28 and TRBJ2-1, is DVKVTQSSRYLVKRTGEKVFLECVQDMDHENMFWYRQDPGLGLRLIYFSYDVKMKEKGDIPEGYSVSREKKERFSLILESASTNQTSMYLCASSLFGQGRVAEQFFGPGTRLTVL.

J is TRBJ1-2 and V is TRBV5-5; 9 bases are shared with TRBD1. V trimming: 2 bases; J trimming: 3 bases; junction bases outside the gene matches: 8. CDR1 and CDR2 (germline): SGHKS, YYEKEE (reference sequence). The CDR3 extends over 16 amino acids. In DNA form, the CDR3 reads TGTGCCAGCAGCTTAACCGGGACAGGGTTGTACTATGGCTACACCTTC. Amino acid sequence: CASSLTGTGLYYGYTF.

The rearrangement uses TRBV19 and TRBJ1-5; weak D call: TRBD1 (5 bases). There are 15 residues in the CDR3. Trimming shortened V by 6 bases and J by 4 bases, and 16 bases separated the two germline ends. The germline gives CDR1 LNHDA, CDR2 SQIVND (reference sequence). DNA for the CDR3: TGTGCCAGTAGAGATCAGGGTCTGGGGAATCAGCCCCAGCATTTT. It specifies CASRDQGLGNQPQHF.

The rearrangement links TRBV7-6 to TRBJ2-5, with D maybe TRBD2 (6 bases). V was clipped by 2 bases and J by 2 bases, with 6 bases between them. From germline, CDR1 is SGHVS and CDR2 FNYEAQ. This CDR3 spans 13 amino acids. The DNA of the CDR3 is TGTGCCAGCAGCTTAAGCGGGCAAGAGACCCAGTACTTC. Translating it yields CASSLSGQETQYF.

This chain uses TRBV11-2 with TRBJ2-1; 8 nucleotides line up with TRBD2. CDR1 and CDR2 (germline): SGHAT, FQNNGV. CDR3 length: 16 amino acids. Trimming at V came to 5 bases and at J to 2 bases, leaving 8 bases not matched to a gene. The CDR3 DNA sequence: TGTGCCAGCAGCCTAGTAGCGGGGCCGACCTACAATGAGCAGTTCTTC. It is translated as CASSLVAGPTYNEQFF.

The V call is TRBV15, the J call TRBJ1-2; perhaps TRBD1 as D (5 bases). Germline CDR1 and CDR2: LNHNV and YYDKDF (reference sequence). This CDR3 region has 14 residues. Trimming cost V 2 bases and J 6 bases, with 13 bases left between them. This chain's CDR3 is CATSRPPTGDGYTF. The CDR3 DNA sequence: TGTGCCACCAGCAGACCCCCGACGGGGGATGGCTACACCTTC. Full variable domain (remainder filled in from reference TRBV15 and TRBJ1-2): DAMVIQNPRYQVTQFGKPVTLSCSQTLNHNVMYWYQQKSSQAPKLLFHYYDKDFNNEADTPDNFQSRRPNTSFCFLDIRSPGLGDTAMYLCATSRPPTGDGYTFGSGTRLTVV.

The J gene is TRBJ2-2, the V gene TRBV2; D call uncertain. The V gene lost 6 bases and the J gene lost 1 base, with 9 bases spanning the gap. The CDR3 sequence is 14 residues long. CDR1 is SNHLY and CDR2 is FYNNEI in the germline V gene. The CDR3 spells CASRPTVNTGELFF. The DNA for the CDR3 is TGTGCCAGCAGACCAACAGTGAACACCGGGGAGCTGTTTTTT.

This CDR3 is CASSLSGRRDYSGANVLTF. Written as DNA, the CDR3 is TGTGCCAGCAGCTTATCGGGTCGGAGGGATTACTCTGGGGCCAACGTCCTGACTTTC. This sequence joins TRBV7-2 and TRBJ2-6, with D maybe TRBD2 (6 bases). V was pared by 2 bases and J by 0 bases, with 17 bases between. The CDR3 runs 19 residues. Germline V gene sequence: CDR1 SGHTA, CDR2 FQGNSA. Full variable domain (outside the CDR3, taken from reference TRBV7-2 and TRBJ2-6): GAGVSQSPSNKVTEKGKDVELRCDPISGHTALYWYRQSLGQGLEFLIYFQGNSAPDKSGLPSDRFSAERTGGSVSTLTIQRTQQEDSAVYLCASSLSGRRDYSGANVLTFGAGSRLTVL.

This chain joins TRBV25-1 and TRBJ2-1; 8 nucleotides match TRBD2. CDR3 length equals 17 residues. The germline gives CDR1 MGHDK, CDR2 SYGVNS. The junction had 15 bases not matched to a gene; V was cut back by 4 bases and J by 7 bases. DNA of the CDR3: TGTGCCAGCAGTGCCGGGAGCGGGAGTTTTCCGGTGAATGAGCAGTTCTTC. Its protein is CASSAGSGSFPVNEQFF.

This clone was detected a few times. This chain links TRBV9 with TRBJ2-5; 9 positions agree with TRBD1. The end of the DNA is better explained by TRBJ2-7, so the J call may be wrong. This CDR3 region has 14 residues. CDR1 is SGDLS and CDR2 is YYNGEE in the germline V gene. This CDR3 reads CASSLQGASVEQYF. The CDR3 DNA sequence: TGTGCCAGCAGCCTACAGGGGGCGAGCGTCGAGCAGTACTTC.

The genes are TRBV7-9 and TRBJ2-7, with 7 bases aligning to TRBD2. With 3 bases clipped from V and 1 base from J, the junction kept 3 bases outside the gene matches. There are 14 residues in the CDR3. The germline V gene encodes CDR1 SEHNR and CDR2 FQNEAQ (reference sequence). The CDR3 spells CASSFLADSYEQYF. Here the CDR3 DNA reads TGTGCCAGCAGCTTTCTAGCGGATTCCTACGAGCAGTACTTC.

The chain couples TRBV11-2 to TRBJ2-7, with D perhaps matching TRBD2 (5 bases). The CDR3 covers 14 residues. The V gene lost 3 bases and the J gene lost 5 bases, with 14 bases spanning the gap. Germline CDR1 is SGHAT and CDR2 is FQNNGV. CDR3 DNA sequence: TGTGCCAGCAGCTTTATGGCTAGCCCCCACGAGCAGTACTTC. It codes for CASSFMASPHEQYF.